These 10 T cell receptor beta chains originate from one sample sequenced in a study of cytomegalovirus exposure and HLA in healthy donors. Researchers ran the PCR with 60 Vbeta and 13 Jbeta primers. TCRdb keeps only in-frame clones here, not all; method: immunoSEQ multiplex PCR. In the table there are 130,000 to 150,000 clones, roughly 80% of which are singletons. Sequenced material: PBMCs. The receptors derive from a woman aged 25-40 years in good health and CMV-seronegative.

V gene TRBV7-3 combines with J gene TRBJ2-2, with 12 nucleotides matching TRBD2. Trimming at V came to 5 bases and at J to 0 bases, leaving 7 bases not matched to a gene. The CDR3 is 18 residues long. Germline loops: CDR1 SGHTA, CDR2 FQGTGA. The CDR3 DNA reads as TGTGCCAGCAGCATCGGACTAGCGGGGTCAACGAACACCGGGGAGCTGTTTTTT. Protein product: CASSIGLAGSTNTGELFF.

This clone was picked up a small number of times. This chain connects TRBV11-2 to TRBJ1-4; 9 positions agree with TRBD1. This CDR3 contains 18 residues. Germline V CDR1 and CDR2: SGHAT, FQNNGV. Trimming cost V 0 bases and J 4 bases; bases outside gene matches: 9. This CDR3 is CASSLERGYRGRNEKLFF. In DNA form, the CDR3 reads TGTGCCAGCAGCTTAGAACGAGGGTACAGGGGGCGTAATGAAAAACTGTTTTTT.

The chain links TRBV6-5 to TRBJ2-1; D not certain. Germline V gene data show CDR1 as MNHEY and CDR2 as SVGAGI. This CDR3 has 11 residues. V lost 0 bases to trimming and J lost 15 bases, with 9 bases between them. This CDR3 is CASSYSGVLFF. DNA of the CDR3: TGTGCCAGCAGTTACTCTGGAGTTTTGTTCTTC.

V gene TRBV2 combines with J gene TRBJ2-7; 9 bases map to TRBD2. Germline trimming cut 6 bases from V and 4 bases from J; bases unmatched to any gene: 1. The CDR3 totals 12 residues. CDR1 is SNHLY and CDR2 is FYNNEI in the germline V gene. CDR3 in amino acids: CASRREGYEQYF. CDR3 coding DNA: TGTGCCAGCAGGCGGGAGGGGTACGAGCAGTACTTC.

The chain joins TRBV28 to TRBJ1-1, with 8 bases matching TRBD1. The CDR3 covers 17 residues. After removal of 5 bases from V and 3 bases from J, the junction contained 14 bases not matched to a gene. CDR1 and CDR2 (germline): MDHEN, SYDVKM. The CDR3 DNA is TGTGCCAGCAGTCAACTACGGACAGGGCATGCGGACACTGAAGCTTTCTTT. It is translated as CASSQLRTGHADTEAFF.

The gene calls are TRBV28 and TRBJ2-7, with TRBD2 matching over 11 bases. V dropped 3 bases and J dropped 9; count of bases not matched to a gene: 7. Germline CDR1 is MDHEN and CDR2 is SYDVKM. CDR3 length equals 14 residues. In DNA form, the CDR3 reads TGTGCCAGCAGTTTGGGTAGCGGGAGGGCCCGGCAGTACTTC. Encoded protein: CASSLGSGRARQYF.

In its sample, this clone was seen once. Germline is not matched at one junction end, which may reflect a read error. This chain connects TRBV7-8 to TRBJ2-2; 7 bases are a match to TRBD1. Germline CDR1 SGHVS, CDR2 FQNEAQ. The CDR3 is made up of 14 amino acids. The CDR3, as DNA: TGTGCGAGCAACAGGGGCGCGAACACCGGGGAGCTGTTTTTT. It codes for CASNRGANTGELFF.

For the CDR3, the DNA is TGTGCCAGCAGTCCGACAGTCCGGGACACCCGCACAGATACGCAGTATTTT. Protein product: CASSPTVRDTRTDTQYF. The rearrangement links TRBV27 to TRBJ2-3; TRBD1 might be the D (6 bases). The germline gives CDR1 MNHEY, CDR2 SMNVEV (reference sequence). The CDR3 extends over 17 amino acids. Trimming shortened V by 5 bases and J by 1 base, and 19 bases separated the two germline ends.

The genes are TRBV11-2 and TRBJ2-2, with 8 bases identical to TRBD2. With 1 base clipped from V and 5 bases from J, the junction kept 3 bases outside the gene matches. The length of the CDR3 is 15 residues. Germline assignment: CDR1 SGHAT and CDR2 FQNNGV. In DNA form, the CDR3 reads TGTGCCAGCAGCTTAGGAGCGGGGGCTACCGGGGAGCTGTTTTTT. Translated: CASSLGAGATGELFF.

This clone was seen only once. The chain has TRBV28 and TRBJ1-5, with 7 bases aligning to TRBD1. V lost 2 bases to trimming and J lost 5 bases; unmatched junction nucleotides: 3. In germline, CDR1 is MDHEN, CDR2 SYDVKM. The CDR3 has 14 residues. The CDR3 spells CASSLAGQYQPQHF. In nucleotides, the CDR3 is TGTGCCAGCAGTTTAGCGGGACAGTATCAGCCCCAGCATTTT.